A selection of T cell receptor beta chains follows, all from one sample in a study of spatial heterogeneity in lung cancer. From the 5' RACE reads, TCRdb called clonotypes with MiXCR, one entry per CDR3 protein. The sample has 75,000 to 85,000 distinct CDR3 sequences, around 21% seen once; the top ten hold approximately 5.6%. Sequences were derived from PBMCs, sampled at surgery. These receptors all stem from a male donor with early-stage non-small cell lung cancer. Both conserved end residues are part of each CDR3. D genes are given only for firm matches. The size entry is marked missing in some rows and otherwise reads once, few, many or a size class.

size	D	J	V	DNA	CDR3
many	TRBD1	TRBJ2-4	TRBV2	TGTGCCAGCGGGGAGGGACAGGGAAACATTCAGTACTTC	CASGEGQGNIQYF
NA	NA	TRBJ2-3	TRBV27	TGTGCCAGCAGTCCTCAGACCCTAGCGGATACGCAGTATTTT	CASSPQTLADTQYF
NA	NA	TRBJ1-1	TRBV4-1	TGCGCCAGCAGCCAAGCCGACAGAGCAGGGGACACTGAAGCTTTCTTT	CASSQADRAGDTEAFF
few	NA	TRBJ2-3	TRBV5-1	TGCGCCAGCAGCCCTACAGTCACGGGGACAGATACGCAGTATTTT	CASSPTVTGTDTQYF
NA	NA	TRBJ2-7	TRBV6-6	TGTGCCAGCAGTTACGTCCGGGACAACGAGCAGTACTTC	CASSYVRDNEQYF
few	NA	TRBJ2-5	TRBV28	TGTGCCAGCGGAGACTCAGGGAGGGAGACCCAGTACTTC	CASGDSGRETQYF
NA	TRBD1	TRBJ2-3	TRBV2	TGTGCCAGCAGTCCCCGGACAGGGGCAGATACGCAGTATTTT	CASSPRTGADTQYF
few	TRBD2	TRBJ2-3	TRBV5-4	TGTGCCAGCAGCGTAGGAGGGGCTAGCGGCGGCACAGATACGCAGTATTTT	CASSVGGASGGTDTQYF
few	NA	TRBJ1-1	TRBV6-2/TRBV6-3	TGTGCCAGCAGCCCCGGCGCAGGTCGAATCGATAACACTGAAGCTTTCTTT	CASSPGAGRIDNTEAFF
NA	NA	TRBJ2-2	TRBV7-9	TGTGCCAGCAGCTTAGGGTCCGCGGACACCGGGGAGCTGTTTTTT	CASSLGSADTGELFF
many	TRBD1	TRBJ1-4	TRBV28	TGTGCCAGCAGCTGGACAGGAGAGGAAAAACTGTTTTTT	CASSWTGEEKLFF
few	TRBD1	TRBJ2-7	TRBV18	TGTGCCAGCTCGGAGCAAGGGACAGGAGACTACGAGCAGTACTTC	CASSEQGTGDYEQYF
few	TRBD2	TRBJ2-2	TRBV19	TGTGCCAGTAGACTAACTAGCGGGAGATACACCGGGGAGCTGTTTTTT	CASRLTSGRYTGELFF
medium-sized	NA	TRBJ2-1	TRBV29-1	TGCAGCGTTGAAGTAGGAAATGAGCAGTTCTTC	CSVEVGNEQFF
few	NA	TRBJ2-7	TRBV2	TGTGCCAGCACCCCGGGCCCCAGCTCCTACGAGCAGTACTTC	CASTPGPSSYEQYF
NA	NA	TRBJ1-1	TRBV20-1	TGCAGTGCTAGGTCGGGGAACACTGAAGCTTTCTTT	CSARSGNTEAFF
many	NA	TRBJ2-3	TRBV29-1	TGCAGCGTTGAACGACAGTTCGGCACAGATACGCAGTATTTT	CSVERQFGTDTQYF
NA	TRBD1	TRBJ1-6	TRBV7-4	TGTGCCAAGACACCGGGACAGGGGGCTAATTGTCATAATTCACCCCTCCACTTT	CAKTPGQGANCHNSPLHF
NA	NA	TRBJ1-2	TRBV9	TGTGCCAGCAGCACGGGACCCTTTCTTGGGGACTACACCTTC	CASSTGPFLGDYTF
many	NA	TRBJ2-5	TRBV3-1	TGTGCCAGCACTTTCGAGGAGACCCAGTACTTC	CASTFEETQYF
NA	NA	TRBJ1-5	TRBV3-1	TGTGCCAGCAGCCTGTCGGGGGGGCGACAGCCCCAGCATTTT	CASSLSGGRQPQHF
NA	TRBD1	TRBJ2-7	TRBV9	TGTGCCGGCAGCGTCGGACAGGGGCGAACCTACGAGCAGTACTTC	CAGSVGQGRTYEQYF
NA	NA	TRBJ2-1	TRBV2	TGTGCCAGCAGTGAACTGGCGGGAAGGGGTGAGCAGTTCTTC	CASSELAGRGEQFF
many	NA	TRBJ1-5	TRBV11-2	TGTGCCAGCAGCTTAACGCAGGGAAGTAATCAGCCCCAGCATTTT	CASSLTQGSNQPQHF
few	TRBD2	TRBJ2-3	TRBV20-1	TGCAGTGCTAGAGTACCCGGACTAGCGGGAGGGAGCACAAGCACAGATACGCAGTATTTT	CSARVPGLAGGSTSTDTQYF
many	NA	TRBJ1-1	TRBV7-3	TGTGCCAGCAGCTTAAGTCCTCAGGACACTGAAGCTTTCTTT	CASSLSPQDTEAFF
NA	TRBD1	TRBJ1-5	TRBV19	TGTGCCAGTAGTGGCAGGGGGCGCGGAAATCAGCCCCAGCATTTT	CASSGRGRGNQPQHF
few	NA	TRBJ2-4	TRBV29-1	TGCAGCGTTGAGAAGCTGGGGGGACCGTTAGCCAAAAACATTCAGTACTTC	CSVEKLGGPLAKNIQYF
many	TRBD1	TRBJ1-2	TRBV7-2	TGTGCCAGCAGCTGGGCCGTAGGGACAGAGTATGGCTACACCTTC	CASSWAVGTEYGYTF
many	NA	TRBJ2-5	TRBV18	TGTGCCAGCTCACCAAGAGTTTTGGACCCCGAGACCCAGTACTTC	CASSPRVLDPETQYF
NA	NA	TRBJ2-2	TRBV20-1	TGCAGTGCTACGGACTATGACACCGGGGAGCTGTTTTTT	CSATDYDTGELFF
few	NA	TRBJ1-3	TRBV14	TGTGCCAGCAGCCCGGTCCGGGCGAATACTGGAAACACCATATATTTT	CASSPVRANTGNTIYF
NA	TRBD1	TRBJ1-6	TRBV7-2	TGTGCCAGCAGCTATGGGACAGGGAATTCACCCCTCCACTTT	CASSYGTGNSPLHF
many	TRBD1	TRBJ1-2	TRBV7-2	TGTGCCAGCAGCTTAGAGCCCGGACAGGGGTATGGCTACACCTTC	CASSLEPGQGYGYTF
NA	TRBD2	TRBJ2-2	TRBV28	TGTGCCAGCGGAGCGGGAGTCGGCACCGGGGAGCTGTTTTTT	CASGAGVGTGELFF
NA	NA	TRBJ1-1	TRBV9	TGTGCCAGCAGCCGTCCGGACAAGAACACTGAAGCTTTCTTT	CASSRPDKNTEAFF
few	NA	TRBJ2-3	TRBV7-2	TGTGCCAGCAGCTTAATGGCGACCGGGCAGTATTTT	CASSLMATGQYF
NA	TRBD2	TRBJ2-7	TRBV6-2/TRBV6-3	TGTGCCAGCACCTTGACTAGCCTCTCCTACGAGCAGTACTTC	CASTLTSLSYEQYF
NA	TRBD2	TRBJ2-1	TRBV4-2	TGTGCCAGCAGCCAAGGGCTAGCGGGAGTGTCCTACAATGAGCAGTTCTTC	CASSQGLAGVSYNEQFF
many	NA	TRBJ1-5	TRBV10-3	TGTGCCATCAAGGAAGGGAATAGCAATCAGCCCCAGCATTTT	CAIKEGNSNQPQHF
NA	TRBD2	TRBJ2-1	TRBV7-6	TGTGCCAGTATACGGACTAGCGGGCAGTCCTACAATGAGCAGTTCTTC	CASIRTSGQSYNEQFF
few	TRBD2	TRBJ2-7	TRBV27	TGTGCCAGCAGTTTAGGGACTAGCAGCTCCTACGAGCAGTACTTC	CASSLGTSSSYEQYF
few	NA	TRBJ2-5	TRBV5-1	TGCGCCAGCAGCTTGGTGATCGGTAACCAAGAGACCCAGTACTTC	CASSLVIGNQETQYF
NA	TRBD2	TRBJ2-7	TRBV20-1	TGCAGTGCTAGAGATCGAGCGGGAGGGATCCCCTACGAGCAGTACTTC	CSARDRAGGIPYEQYF
NA	NA	TRBJ2-7	TRBV28	TGTGCCAGCAGTTTTACCGCCTCGATTTACGAGCAGTACTTC	CASSFTASIYEQYF
few	NA	TRBJ2-7	TRBV11-2	TGTGCCAGCAGCTTAGGGCAAACGGGGGAGCAGTACTTC	CASSLGQTGEQYF
many	NA	TRBJ1-5	TRBV24-1	TGTGCCACGTCCAGGGGCAATCAGCCCCAGCATTTT	CATSRGNQPQHF
NA	NA	TRBJ2-5	TRBV18	TGTGCCAGCTCACCGCGTAGGGAAGAGACCCAGTACTTC	CASSPRREETQYF
many	TRBD2	TRBJ2-1	TRBV11-3	TGTGCCAGCAGCCAACTAGCGGGAGGGCTGGGTGAGCAGTTCTTC	CASSQLAGGLGEQFF
few	NA	TRBJ2-7	TRBV20-1	TGCAGTGCTATGGGTTTAACATCGGAGGCCCAGTACTTC	CSAMGLTSEAQYF
NA	NA	TRBJ2-7	TRBV6-1	TGTGCCAGCAGTGAATTTCTCACGATGAACTACGAGCAGTACTTC	CASSEFLTMNYEQYF
NA	NA	TRBJ1-4	TRBV3-1	TGTGCCAGCAGCTCCGGGGAGGGGAATGAAAAACTGTTTTTT	CASSSGEGNEKLFF
many	TRBD1	TRBJ1-1	TRBV29-1	TGCAGCGTTGTGGGACAGATGAACACTGAAGCTTTCTTT	CSVVGQMNTEAFF
NA	NA	TRBJ2-2	TRBV19	TGTGCCAGTAAAGTTGCACAGAACACCGGGGAGCTGTTTTTT	CASKVAQNTGELFF
NA	TRBD2	TRBJ2-1	TRBV5-1	TGCGCCAGCAGCCGGGAGGTTGAGTCCTACAATGAGCAGTTCTTC	CASSREVESYNEQFF
NA	TRBD2	TRBJ2-5	TRBV6-6	TGTGCCAGCAGTGAACTAGCGGGAACGGAGACCCAGTACTTC	CASSELAGTETQYF